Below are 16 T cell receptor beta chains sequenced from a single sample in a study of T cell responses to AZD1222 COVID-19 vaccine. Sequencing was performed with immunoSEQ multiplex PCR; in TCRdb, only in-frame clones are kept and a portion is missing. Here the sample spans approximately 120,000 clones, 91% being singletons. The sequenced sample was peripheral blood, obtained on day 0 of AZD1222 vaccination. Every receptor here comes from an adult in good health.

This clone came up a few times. The CDR3 DNA sequence: TGTGCCATCAGTGGGACGGCTCAAAGAAACGAGCAGTACTTC. Translated: CAISGTAQRNEQYF. The chain couples TRBV10-3 to TRBJ2-7, with D hard to call. V lost 4 bases and J 5 bases, leaving 15 bases between the germline ends. The CDR3 has 14 amino acids. Germline lookup yields CDR1 ENHRY and CDR2 SYGVKD.

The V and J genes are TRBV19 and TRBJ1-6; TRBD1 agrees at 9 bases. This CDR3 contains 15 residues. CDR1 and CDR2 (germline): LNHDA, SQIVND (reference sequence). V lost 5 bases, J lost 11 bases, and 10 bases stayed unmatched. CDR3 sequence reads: CASSLTGGVGPPLHF. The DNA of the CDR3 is TGTGCCAGTAGTCTTACAGGGGGCGTTGGTCCACCCCTCCACTTT.

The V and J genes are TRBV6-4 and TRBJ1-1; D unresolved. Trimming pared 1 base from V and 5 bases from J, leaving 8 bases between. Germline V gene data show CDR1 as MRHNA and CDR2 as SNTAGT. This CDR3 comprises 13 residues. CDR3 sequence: CASSDWVGTEAFF. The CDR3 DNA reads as TGTGCCAGCAGTGACTGGGTGGGTACTGAAGCTTTCTTT.

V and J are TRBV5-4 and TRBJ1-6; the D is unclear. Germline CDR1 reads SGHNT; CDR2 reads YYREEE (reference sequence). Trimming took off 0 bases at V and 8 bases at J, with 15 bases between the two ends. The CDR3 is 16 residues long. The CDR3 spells CASSLVRGAVDSPLHF. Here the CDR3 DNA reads TGTGCCAGCAGCTTGGTGCGGGGTGCCGTCGATTCACCCCTCCACTTT.

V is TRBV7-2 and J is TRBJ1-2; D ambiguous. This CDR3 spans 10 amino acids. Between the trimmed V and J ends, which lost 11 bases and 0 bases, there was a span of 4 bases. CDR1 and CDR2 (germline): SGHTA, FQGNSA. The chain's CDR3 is CAGANYGYTF. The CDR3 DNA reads TGTGCCGGAGCTAACTATGGCTACACCTTC.

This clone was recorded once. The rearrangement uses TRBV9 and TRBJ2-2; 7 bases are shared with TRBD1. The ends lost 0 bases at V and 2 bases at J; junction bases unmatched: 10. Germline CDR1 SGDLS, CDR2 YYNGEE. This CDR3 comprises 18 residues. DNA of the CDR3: TGTGCCAGCAGCGTAGCGAGACAGGGTGTCGCAAACACCGGGGAGCTGTTTTTT. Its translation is CASSVARQGVANTGELFF.

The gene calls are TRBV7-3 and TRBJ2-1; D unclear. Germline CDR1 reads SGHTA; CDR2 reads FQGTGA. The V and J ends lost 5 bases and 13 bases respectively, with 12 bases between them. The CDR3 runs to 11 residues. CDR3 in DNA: TGTGCCAGCAGCCGTGGACCTGTACAGTTCTTC. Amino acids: CASSRGPVQFF.

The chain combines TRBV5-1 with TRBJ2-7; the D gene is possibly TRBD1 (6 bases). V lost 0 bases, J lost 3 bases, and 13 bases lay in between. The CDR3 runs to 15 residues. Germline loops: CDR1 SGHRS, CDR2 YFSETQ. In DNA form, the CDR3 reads TGCGCCAGCAGCTTGGGATGGGGGCTAATCTACGAGCAGTACTTC. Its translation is CASSLGWGLIYEQYF.

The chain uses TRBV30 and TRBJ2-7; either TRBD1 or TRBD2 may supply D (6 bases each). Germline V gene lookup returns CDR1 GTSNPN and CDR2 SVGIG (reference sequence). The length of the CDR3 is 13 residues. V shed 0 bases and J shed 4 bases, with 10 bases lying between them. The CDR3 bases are TGTGCCTGGAGTGTTGGGGGGCTGTACGAGCAGTACTTC. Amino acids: CAWSVGGLYEQYF.

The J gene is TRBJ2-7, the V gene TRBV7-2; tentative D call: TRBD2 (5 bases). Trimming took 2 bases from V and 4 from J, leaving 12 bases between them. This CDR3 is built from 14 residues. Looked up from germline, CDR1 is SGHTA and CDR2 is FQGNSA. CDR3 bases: TGTGCCAGCAGCTTAACGGGGAGTGCGTACGAGCAGTACTTC. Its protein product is CASSLTGSAYEQYF.

The CDR3 bases are TGTGCCAGCAGCCGCGGCCCCCAGGCAGATGGCTACACCTTC. Translation: CASSRGPQADGYTF. The chain carries TRBV11-3 and TRBJ1-2, with D unresolved. The germline V gene has CDR1 SGHNT and CDR2 YENEEA. Trimming pared 5 bases from V and 6 bases from J, leaving 16 bases between. CDR3 length equals 14 residues.

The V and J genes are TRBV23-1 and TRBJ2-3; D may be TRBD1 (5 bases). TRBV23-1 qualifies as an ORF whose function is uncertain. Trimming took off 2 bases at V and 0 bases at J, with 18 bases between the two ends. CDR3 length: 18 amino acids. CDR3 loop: CASSQPRGQVTSTDTQYF. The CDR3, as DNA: TGCGCCAGCAGTCAACCCCGAGGACAAGTCACTAGCACAGATACGCAGTATTTT.

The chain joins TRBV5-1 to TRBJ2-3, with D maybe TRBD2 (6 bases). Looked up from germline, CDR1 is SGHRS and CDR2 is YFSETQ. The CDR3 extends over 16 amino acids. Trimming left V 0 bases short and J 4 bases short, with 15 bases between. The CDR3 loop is CASSLGSSATSDTQYF. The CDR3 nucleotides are TGCGCCAGCAGCTTGGGGTCTAGCGCAACCTCAGATACGCAGTATTTT.

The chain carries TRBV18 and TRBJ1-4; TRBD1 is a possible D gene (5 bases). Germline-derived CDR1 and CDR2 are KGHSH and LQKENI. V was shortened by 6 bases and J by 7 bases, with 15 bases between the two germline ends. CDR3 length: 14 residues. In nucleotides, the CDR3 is TGTGCCAGCTCCGAGGGCTCGGGGGTTGAAAAACTGTTTTTT. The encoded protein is CASSEGSGVEKLFF.

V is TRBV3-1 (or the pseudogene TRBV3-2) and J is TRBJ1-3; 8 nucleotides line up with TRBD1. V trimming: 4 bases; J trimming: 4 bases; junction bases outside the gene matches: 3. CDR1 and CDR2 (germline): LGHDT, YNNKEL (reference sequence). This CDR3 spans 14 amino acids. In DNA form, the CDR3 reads TGTGCCAGCAGCCCCCGGGACAGGGGAAACACCATATATTTT. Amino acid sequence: CASSPRDRGNTIYF.

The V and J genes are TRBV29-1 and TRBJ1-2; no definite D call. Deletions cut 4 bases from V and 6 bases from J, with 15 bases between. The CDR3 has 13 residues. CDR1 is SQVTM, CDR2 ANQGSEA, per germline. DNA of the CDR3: TGCAGCGTTGTTCTCCGCAGCCTAAATGGCTACACCTTC. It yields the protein CSVVLRSLNGYTF.